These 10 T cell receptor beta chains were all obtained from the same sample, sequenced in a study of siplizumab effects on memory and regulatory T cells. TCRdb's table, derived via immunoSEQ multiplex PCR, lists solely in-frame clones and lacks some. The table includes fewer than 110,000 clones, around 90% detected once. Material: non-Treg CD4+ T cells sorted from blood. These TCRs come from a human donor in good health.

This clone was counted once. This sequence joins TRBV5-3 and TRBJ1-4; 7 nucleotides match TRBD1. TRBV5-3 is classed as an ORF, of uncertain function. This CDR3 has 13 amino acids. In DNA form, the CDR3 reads TGTGGGCTGAAGACAGGGTGGGAGGAAAAACTGTTTTTT. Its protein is CGLKTGWEEKLFF.

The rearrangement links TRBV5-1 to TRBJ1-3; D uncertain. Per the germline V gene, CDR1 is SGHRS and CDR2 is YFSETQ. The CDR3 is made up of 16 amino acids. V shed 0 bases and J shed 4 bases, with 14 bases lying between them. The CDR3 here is CASSLDGLSGGNTIYF. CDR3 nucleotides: TGCGCCAGCAGCTTGGACGGACTTTCGGGAGGAAACACCATATATTTT.

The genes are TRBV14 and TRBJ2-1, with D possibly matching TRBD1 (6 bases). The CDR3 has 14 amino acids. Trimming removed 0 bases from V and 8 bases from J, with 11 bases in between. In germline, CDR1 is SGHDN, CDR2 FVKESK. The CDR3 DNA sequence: TGTGCCAGCAGCCAAGAAATCAGGGGCTATGAGCAGTTCTTC. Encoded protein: CASSQEIRGYEQFF.

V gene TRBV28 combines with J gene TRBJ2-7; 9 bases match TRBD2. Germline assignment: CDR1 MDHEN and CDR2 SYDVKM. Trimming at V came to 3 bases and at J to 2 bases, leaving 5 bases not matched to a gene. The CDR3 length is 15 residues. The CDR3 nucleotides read TGTGCCAGCAGTTTGGGACTAGCAGCTACCTACGAGCAGTACTTC. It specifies CASSLGLAATYEQYF.

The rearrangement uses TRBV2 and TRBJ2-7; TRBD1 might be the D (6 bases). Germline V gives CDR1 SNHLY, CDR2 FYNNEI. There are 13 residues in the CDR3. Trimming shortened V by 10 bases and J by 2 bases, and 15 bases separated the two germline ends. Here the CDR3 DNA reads TGTGCCACCGCAACCGGGACAACCTACGAGCAGTACTTC. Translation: CATATGTTYEQYF.

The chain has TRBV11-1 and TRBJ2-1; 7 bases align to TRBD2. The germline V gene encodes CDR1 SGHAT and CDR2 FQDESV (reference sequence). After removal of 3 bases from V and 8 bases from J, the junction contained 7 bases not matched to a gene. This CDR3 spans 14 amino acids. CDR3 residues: CASSLGRAMDEQFF. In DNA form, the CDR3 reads TGTGCCAGCAGCTTGGGGAGGGCCATGGATGAGCAGTTCTTC. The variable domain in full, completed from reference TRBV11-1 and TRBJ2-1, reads EAEVAQSPRYKITEKSQAVAFWCDPISGHATLYWYRQILGQGPELLVQFQDESVVDDSQLPKDRFSAERLKGVDSTLKIQPAELGDSAMYLCASSLGRAMDEQFFGPGTRLTVL.

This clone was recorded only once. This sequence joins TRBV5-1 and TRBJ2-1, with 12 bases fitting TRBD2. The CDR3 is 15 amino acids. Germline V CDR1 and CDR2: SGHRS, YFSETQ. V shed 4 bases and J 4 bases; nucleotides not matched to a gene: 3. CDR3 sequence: CASSRTSGVYNEQFF. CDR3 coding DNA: TGCGCCAGCAGCAGGACTAGCGGGGTTTACAATGAGCAGTTCTTC.

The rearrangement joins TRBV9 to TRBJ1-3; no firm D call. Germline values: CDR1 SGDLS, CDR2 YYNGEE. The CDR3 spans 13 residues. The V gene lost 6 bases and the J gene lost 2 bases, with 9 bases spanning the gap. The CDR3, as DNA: TGTGCCAGCACGGGGAGCCCTGGAAACACCATATATTTT. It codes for CASTGSPGNTIYF.

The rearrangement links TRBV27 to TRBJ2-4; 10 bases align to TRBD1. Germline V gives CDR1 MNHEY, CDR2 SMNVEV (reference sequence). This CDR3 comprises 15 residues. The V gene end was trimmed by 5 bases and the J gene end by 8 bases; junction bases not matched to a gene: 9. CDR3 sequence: CASSPETGGMYIQYF. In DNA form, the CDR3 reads TGTGCCAGCAGTCCCGAGACAGGGGGCATGTACATTCAGTACTTC.

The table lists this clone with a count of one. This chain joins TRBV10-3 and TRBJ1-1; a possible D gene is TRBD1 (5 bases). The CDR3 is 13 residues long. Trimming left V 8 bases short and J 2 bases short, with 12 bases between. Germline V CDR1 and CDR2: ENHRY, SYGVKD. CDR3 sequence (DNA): TGTGCCATCGGCGCCGGGGGAAACACTGAAGCTTTCTTT. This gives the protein CAIGAGGNTEAFF.